These 3 T cell receptor beta chains came from one sample sequenced in a study of cytomegalovirus exposure and HLA in healthy donors. Primers included in the PCR were 60 Vbeta and 13 Jbeta primers. Sequenced by immunoSEQ multiplex PCR; TCRdb stores in-frame clones only, minus some. The sample includes 130,000 to 150,000 clones. The sequencing sample was made of PBMCs. Source of these receptors: a male donor in good health and CMV-seronegative.

CDR3 DNA: TGTGCCTGGAGCGGACTTAGGAATAGCGGGGGGCTTGTGAACAATGAGCAGTTCTTC. It specifies CAWSGLRNSGGLVNNEQFF. The chain links TRBV30 to TRBJ2-1; TRBD2 matches 10 bases. Germline CDR1 is GTSNPN and CDR2 is SVGIG (reference sequence). The CDR3 has 19 residues. V dropped 3 bases and J dropped 5; count of bases not matched to a gene: 19.

The rearrangement uses TRBV2 and TRBJ1-2; 9 bases map to TRBD1. The V gene's germline CDR1 is SNHLY and CDR2 FYNNEI. The CDR3 spans 15 residues. V dropped 5 bases and J dropped 7; count of bases not matched to a gene: 11. CDR3 residues: CASSLPTGGVRGYTF. CDR3 sequence (DNA): TGTGCCAGCAGTTTACCGACAGGGGGAGTACGTGGCTACACCTTC.

This chain uses TRBV25-1 with TRBJ1-2, with D maybe TRBD1 (6 bases). This CDR3 spans 14 amino acids. Germline-derived CDR1 and CDR2 are MGHDK and SYGVNS. With 6 bases removed from V and 6 bases from J, the gap between germline ends came to 17 bases. CDR3 DNA: TGTGCCAGCAGGGATACAACAGGGCTCCATGGCTACACCTTC. This translates into CASRDTTGLHGYTF.